This T cell receptor beta chain was sequenced during a study of T cell responses to AZD1222 COVID-19 vaccine (dated by TCRdb to about 2021). With regard to the full study: TCR sequencing was performed for 230 to 250 trial participants, of whom some 200 were given two doses of AZD1222 and 26 were given two doses of MenACWY control vaccine. Trial participants were enrolled by age into subgroups of 18-55, 56-69 and 70-plus years, and around 150, 29 and 61 TCR-sequenced participants, respectively, were included in these subgroups. What the research found in general, with its limitations: Because no day 14 peak-response samples were available, repertoires were characterized only after the peak T cell response. CD4 TCRs associated with the vaccine covered the entire spike protein, and the dominant responses were in regions 160-218 and 743-854. Reportedly, almost half of the unique spike-specific TCRs recognized epitopes lying outside the regions that are mutated in the B.1.351 and B.1.1.7 variants. Only 5 to 7 AZD1222 recipients were SARS-CoV-2 seropositive at baseline, limiting conclusions about previously exposed vaccinees. The 56-69-year group was small, and its depth increase did not reach significance, likely because of low power. Participants were mostly white British, with more females than males. The authors suggested clonal diversity may have been underestimated. After two AZD1222 doses, spike-specific TCR breadth and depth were significantly higher than at day 0 and than in MenACWY recipients.

What this sample's time point label stands for: about 28 days (+/-7) after the second vaccine dose. AZD1222 recipients given second doses at about 4 weeks or at about 12 weeks were pooled, since spike-specific TCR depth and breadth were not found to differ between the two schedules. Vaccinee samples came from UK trials COV001 and COV002, including a single-blind randomized controlled phase 2/3 trial of AZD1222 (ChAdOx1 nCoV-19) in healthy adults. Trial participant PBMC samples were collected at day 0 and day 28 after the second dose for TCRbeta chain sequencing. The CDR3 regions of human TCRbeta chains were analyzed by immunosequencing. The original pipeline was this. TCRs in the repertoires were matched against a reference library of SARS-CoV-2-specific TCRs that had been generated with the MIRA antigen-specificity platform. Breadth was defined as the fraction of unique TCRs that were SARS-CoV-2-associated, and depth was defined as the fraction of total T cells that were SARS-CoV-2-associated. Using the MIRA data, each spike-specific TCR was mapped to the spike region that the TCR reacts to and placed in a CD4 or CD8 class. Log10-transformed breadth and depth values were compared by one-way ANOVA with Sidak's multiple comparisons tests. TCRdb retrieved this table from immuneACCESS and kept in-frame rearrangements only. Not all clones are present; in checked studies, unresolved V genes account for under half, and no reason is known for the remainder. V, J and clone size were drawn from that table, and D and trimming were deduced from the DNA. The sample profile shows more than 110,000 clones; over 80% of them were found once. The ten largest clonotypes hold more than 3% of the sample.

Sequences SGHTA (CDR1) and FQGNSA (CDR2) are obtained from the germline V gene. Reading from cysteine to phenylalanine, the CDR3 counts 14 amino acids. The DNA shown is the 42-base CDR3, in frame from base 1. The junction shows trimming of 1 base on V and 4 bases on J, and the gene matches do not reach 3 bases of it. In the case of this clone: Which antigen it targets is not known. Per-base qualities were not stored, and no clone one base away is much larger.

This receptor chain uses TRBV7-2 and TRBJ1-2; 7 junctional bases match TRBD1. Specimen: peripheral blood, collected 28 days after the second AZD1222 dose. The TCR sequence derives from an adult who received the AZD1222 COVID-19 vaccine. The CDR3 here reads CASSLDRGGYGYTF. The DNA sequence is TGTGCCAGCAGCTTAGACAGGGGAGGCTATGGCTACACCTTC. Where the CDR3 stops, the reference TRBV7-2 and TRBJ1-2 genes take over; the full variable domain is GAGVSQSPSNKVTEKGKDVELRCDPISGHTALYWYRQSLGQGLEFLIYFQGNSAPDKSGLPSDRFSAERTGGSVSTLTIQRTQQEDSAVYLCASSLDRGGYGYTFGSGTRLTVV.